This T cell receptor (beta chain) was obtained from a study of cytomegalovirus exposure and HLA in healthy donors. The J segment lost 3 bases and the V segment lost 6 bases, leaving 8 bases of the junction unmatched. Per germline, CDR1 MNHEY and CDR2 SMNVEV (reference sequence). This CDR3 has 14 residues. Details on this clone: Its matching antigen is unknown.

13 Jbeta primers and 60 Vbeta primers were used for the PCR. Assay: immunoSEQ multiplex PCR; the TCRdb copy retains only in-frame clones and omits some. The sample holds 200,000 to 300,000 clones, roughly 82% seen once. General observations from the study: It was confirmed in vitro that a few of the CMV-associated chains were specific for CMV antigens.

Material: PBMCs. V and J are TRBV27 and TRBJ2-7; 7 nucleotides match TRBD1. This receptor was obtained from a woman aged 40 to 50 in good health and CMV-seropositive. CDR3: CASRSDRILYEQYF. The CDR3 DNA follows: TGTGCCAGCAGATCGGACAGGATTCTCTACGAGCAGTACTTC.